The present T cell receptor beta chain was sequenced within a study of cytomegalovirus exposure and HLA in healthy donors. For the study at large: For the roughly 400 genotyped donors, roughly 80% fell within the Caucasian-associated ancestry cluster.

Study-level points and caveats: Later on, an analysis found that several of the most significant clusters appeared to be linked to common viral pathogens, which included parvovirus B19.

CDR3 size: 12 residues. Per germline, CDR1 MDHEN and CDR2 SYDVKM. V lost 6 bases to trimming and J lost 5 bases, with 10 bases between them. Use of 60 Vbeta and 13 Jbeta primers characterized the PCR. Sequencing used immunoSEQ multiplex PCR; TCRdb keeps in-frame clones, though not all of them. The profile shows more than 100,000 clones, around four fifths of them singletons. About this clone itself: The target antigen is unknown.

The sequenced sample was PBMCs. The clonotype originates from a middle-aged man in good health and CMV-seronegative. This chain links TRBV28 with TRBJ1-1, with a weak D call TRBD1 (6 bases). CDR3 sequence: CASRSGTTEAFF. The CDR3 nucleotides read TGTGCCAGCAGGTCCGGGACAACTGAAGCTTTCTTT.